Following are 28 T cell receptor beta chains from one sample sequenced in a study of T cells after yellow fever vaccination (dated by TCRdb to 2018 to 2020). This specimen's treatment or condition label, per the study, means: live attenuated yellow fever vaccine strain. Receptors were amplified or captured by 5' RACE. For sequencing, an Illumina HiSeq 2500 was employed. In TCRdb, the public reads were trimmed at Q25 with fastp and aligned with MiXCR, with productive beta chains retained. Identical CDR3 proteins give one entry, which carries the most common genes and DNA. The table for this sample lists 300,000 to 400,000 distinct CDR3 sequences; roughly 9.4% of them were counted only once. Of the sample, roughly 18% falls within the top ten clones. The starting material was PBMCs, obtained on the day of the first yellow fever vaccination. These receptors came from a man between 18 and 35 years old who received the YFV17D yellow fever vaccine.

The rearrangement links TRBV3-1 to TRBJ2-1; 7 bases fit TRBD2. This CDR3 spans 15 amino acids. Per germline, CDR1 LGHDT and CDR2 YNNKEL (reference sequence). V gave up 0 bases and J gave up 4 bases; unmatched junction bases: 3. The CDR3 bases are TGTGCCAGCAGCCAAGAGGGGGGGTGGTACAATGAGCAGTTCTTC. Translated, it gives CASSQEGGWYNEQFF.

This clonotype has more than one count but fewer than ten. The chain couples TRBV4-1 to TRBJ2-3; possibly TRBD1 for D (6 bases). Trimming pared 4 bases from V and 1 base from J, leaving 18 bases between. The V gene's germline CDR1 is MGHRA and CDR2 YSYEKL. The CDR3 sequence is 17 residues long. The CDR3 loop is CASSLANREYGTDTQYF. Here the CDR3 DNA reads TGCGCCAGCAGCCTAGCCAACAGGGAGTATGGCACAGATACGCAGTATTTT.

This clonotype has just a few counts. V and J are TRBV20-1 and TRBJ1-6; TRBD1 matches at 7 bases. Germline V lookup: CDR1 DFQATT, CDR2 SNEGSKA (reference sequence). V lost 1 base, J lost 7 bases, and 7 bases stayed unmatched. The CDR3 covers 15 residues. The CDR3 DNA reads TGCAGTGCTAGAGCAGGACAGGCTGAAAATTCACCCCTCCACTTT. Translating it yields CSARAGQAENSPLHF.

This clonotype was recorded a few times. The CDR3 DNA is TGTGCCAGTAGTCCCCCGACAGGGGGAGAGACCCAGTACTTC. Its protein is CASSPPTGGETQYF. V usage is TRBV19 and J usage is TRBJ2-5; 9 bases line up with TRBD1. In germline, CDR1 is LNHDA, CDR2 SQIVND (reference sequence). This CDR3 is 14 amino acids long. Losses at the gene ends were 5 bases for V and 4 bases for J; bases not matched to a gene: 5.

The chain recombines TRBV4-1 with TRBJ2-7; D remains unclear. There are 15 residues in the CDR3. V shed 4 bases and J shed 3 bases, with 16 bases lying between them. Germline CDR1 and CDR2: MGHRA and YSYEKL. The CDR3 here is CASSLLVEQSYEQYF. DNA of the CDR3: TGCGCCAGCAGCCTTCTGGTTGAACAGAGCTACGAGCAGTACTTC.

This clonotype appeared many times. The CDR3 region is CASSERTAEQYV. The CDR3 DNA is TGTGCCAGCAGTGAAAGGACGGCGGAGCAGTACGTC. This rearrangement joins TRBV6-1 to TRBJ2-7; no firm D call. Germline values: CDR1 MNHNS, CDR2 SASEGT. The V end was cut by 2 bases, the J end by 7 bases, with 9 bases between. The CDR3 spans 12 residues.

This clonotype was seen a few times. The chain's CDR3 is CASSSELRVPSDTQYF. The CDR3 region has the DNA TGTGCCAGCAGCTCGGAACTCAGGGTTCCCTCAGATACGCAGTATTTT. This chain connects TRBV11-2 to TRBJ2-3; perhaps TRBD1 as D (5 bases). CDR1 and CDR2 (germline): SGHAT, FQNNGV. V shed 4 bases and J shed 4 bases, with 18 bases lying between them. The CDR3 runs to 16 residues.

This clonotype occurred a few times. The chain uses TRBV6-5 and TRBJ2-1, with TRBD2 matching 15 bases. This CDR3 has 15 amino acids. V gave up 4 bases and J gave up 8 bases; unmatched junction bases: 3. Germline CDR1 is MNHEY and CDR2 is SVGAGI. DNA of the CDR3: TGTGCCAGCAGTTCCTGGACTAGCGGGGGGGATGAGCAGTTCTTC. Protein: CASSSWTSGGDEQFF.

This clonotype was observed a few times. The chain joins TRBV5-1 to TRBJ2-7; possibly TRBD2 for D (6 bases). Germline lookup yields CDR1 SGHRS and CDR2 YFSETQ. The ends were cut back, 4 bases at V and 6 bases at J, with 17 bases in the middle. CDR3 length: 14 residues. CDR3 in amino acids: CASSPDGGLFEQYV. CDR3 sequence (DNA): TGCGCCAGCAGCCCGGACGGAGGACTATTCGAGCAGTACGTC.

This clonotype has more than one count but fewer than ten. The chain uses TRBV5-1 and TRBJ1-2; 7 nucleotides match TRBD1. After removal of 7 bases from V and 3 bases from J, the junction contained 3 bases not matched to a gene. The CDR3 spans 12 residues. Per the germline V gene, CDR1 is SGHRS and CDR2 is YFSETQ. CDR3 DNA: TGCGCCAGCTACGGGACAGACTATGGCTACACCTTC. Residues: CASYGTDYGYTF. The full variable domain, its missing parts supplied by reference TRBV5-1 and TRBJ1-2, is KAGVTQTPRYLIKTRGQQVTLSCSPISGHRSVSWYQQTPGQGLQFLFEYFSETQRNKGNFPGRFSGRQFSNSRSEMNVSTLELGDSALYLCASYGTDYGYTFGSGTRLTVV.

The sample holds many counts of this clonotype. This rearrangement joins TRBV20-1 to TRBJ1-2, with D perhaps TRBD1 (5 bases). Germline V gene lookup returns CDR1 DFQATT and CDR2 SNEGSKA (reference sequence). V was shortened by 6 bases and J by 6 bases, with 14 bases between the two germline ends. The CDR3 has 12 residues. CDR3 loop: CSARDLGDGYTF. The CDR3 DNA sequence: TGCAGTGCCCGGGACCTGGGTGATGGCTACACCTTC.

A note on this clonotype: The CDR3 does not end in the conserved phenylalanine or tryptophan, so this is likely a read error. The chain carries TRBV7-2 and TRBJ2-1; the D gene is possibly TRBD1 (6 bases). CDR1 and CDR2 (germline): SGHTA, FQGNSA. The CDR3 spans 14 residues. V was shortened by 8 bases and J by 6 bases, with 17 bases between the two germline ends. CDR3 residues: CASAPRGGPNEQFS. The CDR3 nucleotides read TGTGCCAGCGCACCCAGGGGTGGTCCCAATGAGCAGTTCTCC.

The V gene is TRBV27, the J gene TRBJ2-3, with a weak D call TRBD2 (6 bases). Trimming pared 1 base from V and 0 bases from J, leaving 14 bases between. The CDR3 loop spans 17 amino acids. In germline, CDR1 is MNHEY, CDR2 SMNVEV (reference sequence). CDR3 residues: CASSLLAAGVSTDTQYF. The CDR3 DNA reads TGTGCCAGCAGTTTATTAGCAGCGGGCGTTAGCACAGATACGCAGTATTTT.

This chain joins TRBV19 and TRBJ1-4; TRBD1 matches 10 bases. J lost 8 bases, V lost 3 bases, and 6 bases had no gene match. In germline, CDR1 is LNHDA, CDR2 SQIVND (reference sequence). This CDR3 region has 15 residues. CDR3 region: CASSIAGTGDEKLFF. CDR3 DNA: TGTGCCAGTAGTATCGCCGGGACAGGGGACGAAAAACTGTTTTTT.

The CDR3 sequence: CASKLGLAGLRPGHGELFF. CDR3 nucleotide sequence: TGTGCCAGCAAACTGGGACTAGCGGGGTTACGCCCTGGGCACGGGGAGCTGTTTTTT. The V and J genes are TRBV6-2 or TRBV6-3 and TRBJ2-2; 13 bases align to TRBD2. The V and J ends lost 7 bases and 7 bases, in that order; junction bases with no gene match: 18. This CDR3 is built from 19 residues. Looked up from germline, CDR1 is MNHEY and CDR2 is SVGEGT.

V gene TRBV18 combines with J gene TRBJ1-1, with D unclear. V gave up 3 bases and J gave up 3 bases, with 11 bases separating them. The length of the CDR3 is 14 residues. The germline gives CDR1 KGHSH, CDR2 LQKENI. CDR3 loop: CASSPSASDTEAFF. Written as DNA, the CDR3 is TGTGCCAGCTCACCCAGCGCATCAGACACTGAAGCTTTCTTT.

J is TRBJ2-2 and V is TRBV7-7; D ambiguous. From germline, CDR1 is SSHAT and CDR2 FNYEAQ (reference sequence). The V end was cut by 5 bases, the J end by 3 bases, with 10 bases between. This CDR3 region has 14 residues. DNA of the CDR3: TGTGCCAGCAGCCACCAGCCATACACCGGGGAGCTGTTTTTT. This encodes CASSHQPYTGELFF.

This clonotype has ten or more counts. The CDR3 sequence: CASSVGPNRGLNYGYTF. Written as DNA, the CDR3 is TGTGCCAGCAGCGTAGGCCCCAACAGGGGGCTTAACTATGGCTACACCTTC. This chain joins TRBV9 and TRBJ1-2, with 9 bases lining up with TRBD1. In germline, CDR1 is SGDLS, CDR2 YYNGEE. The CDR3 is 17 residues long. After removal of 0 bases from V and 1 base from J, the junction contained 7 bases not matched to a gene.

There are a few counts of this clonotype. The chain carries TRBV5-6 and TRBJ2-1; D might be TRBD1 (6 bases). V was pared by 1 base and J by 8 bases, with 10 bases between. Germline assignment: CDR1 SGHDT and CDR2 YYEEEE. The CDR3 is 13 residues long. CDR3 in amino acids: CASSLTGSDEQFF. In DNA form, the CDR3 reads TGTGCCAGCAGCTTGACAGGGTCTGATGAGCAGTTCTTC.

The rearrangement uses TRBV6-1 and TRBJ2-5; 9 bases map to TRBD2. CDR1 is MNHNS, CDR2 SASEGT, per germline. V dropped 6 bases and J dropped 4; count of bases not matched to a gene: 9. This CDR3 has 15 residues. CDR3 DNA: TGTGCCAGCAGCGCGGCGGGGGGGGAGCTAGAGACCCAGTACTTC. Translating gives CASSAAGGELETQYF.

Regarding this clonotype: The junction departs from germline at one end; a sequencing error may be responsible. The CDR3 here is CASSPVGAYNYGYTF. CDR3 coding DNA: TGTGCCAGCAGCCCGGTAGGAGCGTATAACTACGGCTACACCTTC. The rearrangement links TRBV14 to TRBJ1-2, with D unresolved. This CDR3 has 15 residues. Germline assignment: CDR1 SGHDN and CDR2 FVKESK.

This chain connects TRBV4-3 to TRBJ1-6; D may be TRBD1 (5 bases). The CDR3 runs to 15 residues. V was trimmed by 0 bases and J by 9 bases, leaving 12 bases between them. Germline CDR1 LGHNA, CDR2 YSLEER. CDR3 DNA: TGCGCCAGCAGCCAAGATCGGGGGGAGTCTTCACCCCTCCACTTT. This codes for CASSQDRGESSPLHF.

This chain links TRBV7-8 with TRBJ1-1; D remains ambiguous. The ends were cut back, 7 bases at V and 5 bases at J, with 14 bases in the middle. Germline V CDR1 and CDR2: SGHVS, FQNEAQ. The CDR3 has 13 amino acids. DNA for the CDR3: TGTGCCAGCATTCCTTGGGGAGGGACTGAAGCTTTCTTT. Translating it yields CASIPWGGTEAFF.

This clonotype was counted only a few times. The chain recombines TRBV20-1 with TRBJ2-7; D not certain. This CDR3 comprises 12 residues. V was clipped by 4 bases and J by 0 bases, with 7 bases between them. The germline gives CDR1 DFQATT, CDR2 SNEGSKA (reference sequence). This CDR3 reads CSAIDTSYEQYF. CDR3 nucleotide sequence: TGCAGTGCTATTGACACCTCCTACGAGCAGTACTTC.

In this sample, this clonotype turned up a few times. The chain has TRBV5-1 and TRBJ1-4; tentatively, D is TRBD1 (5 bases). The V end lost 0 bases, the J end lost 8 bases, and 14 bases lay between the germline ends. This CDR3 region has 15 residues. CDR1 is SGHRS and CDR2 is YFSETQ in the germline V gene. The CDR3: CASSLAGPTREKLFF. CDR3 sequence (DNA): TGCGCCAGCAGCTTGGCGGGACCAACGCGGGAAAAACTGTTTTTT.

This clonotype was counted ten times or more. The V gene is TRBV29-1, the J gene TRBJ1-1; 8 bases are a match to TRBD1. This CDR3 is built from 12 residues. V lost 7 bases and J lost 3; bases outside the gene matches: 4. From germline, CDR1 is SQVTM and CDR2 ANQGSEA. The CDR3 protein is CSAGTGHTEAFF. CDR3 in DNA: TGCAGCGCCGGGACAGGACACACTGAAGCTTTCTTT.

This clonotype was counted only a few times. The V gene is TRBV6-2 or TRBV6-3, the J gene TRBJ2-5; maybe TRBD1 (5 bases). V was pared by 7 bases and J by 4 bases, with 10 bases between. The CDR3 totals 12 residues. From germline, CDR1 is MNHEY and CDR2 SVGEGT. The chain's CDR3 is CASKAGRETQYF. The DNA for the CDR3 is TGTGCCAGCAAGGCAGGGCGAGAGACCCAGTACTTC.

This clonotype was found many times. This sequence joins TRBV6-2 or TRBV6-3 and TRBJ2-7; D ambiguous. V was pared by 4 bases and J by 2 bases, with 12 bases between. The germline CDR1 and CDR2 sequences are MNHEY and SVGEGT. This CDR3 region has 14 residues. CDR3 amino acids: CASSSRTLTYEQYF. CDR3 nucleotides: TGTGCCAGCAGTTCCAGGACCCTTACCTACGAGCAGTACTTC.